Listed here are 23 T cell receptor beta chains from one sample, sequenced in a study of T cell repertoires in cytomegalovirus infection. TCRdb processed the reads anew with MiXCR; each CDR3 protein has one entry. The table has around 280,000 distinct CDR3 sequences, about 9.1% seen once; the top ten hold over 2.5%. The material sequenced was PBMCs. The receptors come from a human donor in good health (CMV status not recorded). Some clones in this sample may be carry-over from other donors' samples.

This clonotype occurred a few times. This chain joins TRBV6-4 and TRBJ2-1, with D maybe TRBD1 (6 bases). This CDR3 has 12 amino acids. CDR1 is MRHNA and CDR2 is SNTAGT in the germline V gene. Trimming pared 4 bases from V and 7 bases from J, leaving 8 bases between. The CDR3 bases are TGTGCCAGCAGTGGGGGGCAGAATGAGCAGTTCTTC. Amino acids: CASSGGQNEQFF.

This clonotype was recorded many times. The germline gene is not matched at one end of the junction; a read error may be the cause. As DNA, the CDR3 is TGTGCCAGCAGTCTAGCGACTTTCCTCGCGAACACCGGGGAGCTGTTTTTT. Protein: CASSLATFLANTGELFF. The rearrangement uses TRBV12-3 or TRBV12-4 and TRBJ2-2, with D maybe TRBD2 (6 bases). The CDR3 runs to 17 residues.

This clonotype was seen at least ten times. The rearrangement uses TRBV28 and TRBJ1-1; 8 bases are shared with TRBD1. The CDR3 extends over 13 amino acids. After removal of 8 bases from V and 1 base from J, the junction contained 3 bases not matched to a gene. Looked up from germline, CDR1 is MDHEN and CDR2 is SYDVKM. DNA for the CDR3: TGTGCCAGCGGAGGACAGGGGAACACTGAAGCTTTCTTT. It is translated as CASGGQGNTEAFF.

On this clonotype itself: A read error may explain this, as a much larger clone is one base away. The chain has TRBV6-5 and TRBJ2-7; 7 bases are shared with TRBD2. The V segment lost 4 bases and the J segment 0 bases; nucleotides outside the gene matches: 9. The CDR3 totals 16 residues. CDR1 and CDR2 (germline): MNHEY, SVGAGI. CDR3 loop: CASSLSGRGGSYEQYF. DNA of the CDR3: TGTGCCAGCAGTTTATCGGGGAGGGGAGGCTCCTACGAGCAGTACTTC.

This clonotype came up many times. This chain links TRBV28 with TRBJ1-5, with D possibly matching TRBD1 (6 bases). The CDR3 has 16 amino acids. Looked up from germline, CDR1 is MDHEN and CDR2 is SYDVKM. V dropped 6 bases and J dropped 9 bases, with 24 bases sitting between them. CDR3 residues: CASRTVKQGGRRPQHF. CDR3 nucleotides: TGTGCCAGCAGGACCGTAAAACAGGGTGGGAGAAGGCCCCAGCATTTT.

The sample holds many counts of this clonotype. The CDR3 protein is CASRAGTGGVGTEAFF. Written as DNA, the CDR3 is TGTGCCAGCAGAGCCGGGACAGGTGGGGTAGGGACTGAAGCTTTCTTT. This chain links TRBV7-9 with TRBJ1-1; 8 bases are a match to TRBD1. With V trimmed by 6 bases and J by 5 bases, 14 bases remained unmatched. This CDR3 region has 16 residues. Per the germline V gene, CDR1 is SEHNR and CDR2 is FQNEAQ (reference sequence). The full variable domain, in which reference TRBV7-9 and TRBJ1-1 provide the parts outside the CDR3, is DTGVSQNPRHKITKRGQNVTFRCDPISEHNRLYWYRQTLGQGPEFLTYFQNEAQLEKSRLLSDRFSAERPKGSFSTLEIQRTEQGDSAMYLCASRAGTGGVGTEAFFGQGTRLTVV.

This clonotype was seen at least ten times. V usage is TRBV28 and J usage is TRBJ1-1; D not certain. This CDR3 has 14 residues. Between the trimmed V and J ends, which lost 2 bases and 7 bases, there was a span of 14 bases. Germline loops: CDR1 MDHEN, CDR2 SYDVKM. CDR3 DNA: TGTGCCAGCAGTTTAGGTTCTGGGCTTGGTGAAGCTTTCTTT. This encodes CASSLGSGLGEAFF.

Ten or more counts support this clonotype. The chain employs TRBV7-6 and TRBJ2-1; D remains ambiguous. Germline assignment: CDR1 SGHVS and CDR2 FNYEAQ. Trimming pared 2 bases from V and 10 bases from J, leaving 9 bases between. This CDR3 region has 12 residues. CDR3 sequence reads: CASSLLPSEQFF. CDR3 DNA: TGTGCCAGCAGCTTACTACCCTCGGAGCAGTTCTTC. Using reference TRBV7-6 and TRBJ2-1 for the parts outside the CDR3, the full variable domain is GAGVSQSPRYKVTKRGQDVALRCDPISGHVSLYWYRQALGQGPEFLTYFNYEAQQDKSGLPNDRFSAERPEGSISTLTIQRTEQRDSAMYRCASSLLPSEQFFGPGTRLTVL.

Only a few counts were recorded for this clonotype. The chain is built from TRBV29-1 and TRBJ2-7; 9 nucleotides agree with TRBD1. The CDR3 loop spans 17 amino acids. J lost 1 base, V lost 6 bases, and 16 bases had no gene match. In germline, CDR1 is SQVTM, CDR2 ANQGSEA. The CDR3 sequence is CSVTKSRDREWSYEQYF. In DNA form, the CDR3 reads TGCAGCGTCACCAAAAGCCGGGACAGGGAATGGTCCTACGAGCAGTACTTC.

This clonotype was seen many times. The chain is built from TRBV6-2 or TRBV6-3 and TRBJ2-7; D ambiguous. V was pared by 5 bases and J by 2 bases, with 7 bases between. The CDR3 contains 12 residues. CDR1 and CDR2 (germline): MNHEY, SVGEGT. The CDR3 region has the DNA TGTGCCAGCAGTACCGATCCCTACGAGCAGTACGTC. Amino acids: CASSTDPYEQYV.

This clonotype was counted ten times or more. The rearrangement links TRBV5-1 to TRBJ2-2; no clear D gene. This CDR3 is 15 amino acids long. CDR1 SGHRS and CDR2 YFSETQ come from the germline V gene. Trimming left V 3 bases short and J 5 bases short, with 14 bases between. Here the CDR3 reads CASSSVEARTGELFF. The CDR3, as DNA: TGCGCCAGCAGCTCTGTAGAAGCTAGGACCGGGGAGCTGTTTTTT.

This clonotype has ten or more counts. V gene TRBV28 combines with J gene TRBJ2-3; maybe TRBD2 (5 bases). Germline values: CDR1 MDHEN, CDR2 SYDVKM. The CDR3 covers 13 residues. V dropped 7 bases and J dropped 0 bases, with 8 bases sitting between them. The CDR3 is CASKASSTDTQYF. CDR3 nucleotides: TGTGCCAGCAAGGCTAGCAGCACAGATACGCAGTATTTT.

This clonotype came up many times. This rearrangement joins TRBV5-4 to TRBJ2-4, with 12 bases identical to TRBD2. Trimming at V came to 4 bases and at J to 2 bases, leaving 4 bases not matched to a gene. Germline lookup yields CDR1 SGHNT and CDR2 YYREEE (reference sequence). The CDR3 length is 16 residues. The CDR3 coding sequence is TGTGCCAGCAGCCCTAGCGGGGGGGCTCCCAAAAACATTCAGTACTTC. Translating gives CASSPSGGAPKNIQYF.

This clonotype was picked up a small number of times. The chain uses TRBV5-1 and TRBJ1-1, with D possibly being TRBD1 (5 bases). The CDR3 consists of 17 residues. V was clipped by 1 base and J by 0 bases, with 16 bases between them. Germline V lookup: CDR1 SGHRS, CDR2 YFSETQ. The CDR3 sequence is CASSLTRGTAMNTEAFF. In nucleotides, the CDR3 is TGCGCCAGCAGCTTGACACGAGGGACTGCCATGAACACTGAAGCTTTCTTT.

This clonotype was detected ten times or more. The rearrangement joins TRBV6-1 to TRBJ2-7; 10 nucleotides match TRBD1. Germline V gene data show CDR1 as MNHNS and CDR2 as SASEGT. V lost 4 bases and J lost 3; bases outside the gene matches: 12. The CDR3 loop spans 17 amino acids. The CDR3: CASSALPPGQGFYEQYV. The CDR3 region has the DNA TGTGCCAGCAGTGCCTTACCGCCGGGACAGGGGTTCTACGAGCAGTACGTC.

The chain carries TRBV28 and TRBJ1-3; D ambiguous. Germline CDR1 reads MDHEN; CDR2 reads SYDVKM. V was trimmed by 4 bases and J by 6 bases, leaving 22 bases between them. The CDR3 length is 17 residues. The CDR3 sequence: CASSSGRRTQFENTIYF. For the CDR3, the DNA is TGTGCCAGCAGTTCCGGTCGCAGGACCCAGTTTGAAAACACCATATATTTT.

This clonotype was picked up many times. This rearrangement joins TRBV2 to TRBJ1-2; 7 nucleotides line up with TRBD1. CDR1 is SNHLY, CDR2 FYNNEI, per germline. The CDR3 runs 15 residues. V dropped 7 bases and J dropped 5; count of bases not matched to a gene: 13. CDR3 amino acids: CASNTPGTVNYGYTF. DNA of the CDR3: TGTGCCAGCAATACCCCCGGGACAGTAAATTATGGCTACACCTTC.

This clonotype occurred many times. This sequence joins TRBV2 and TRBJ1-6, with D tentatively TRBD1 (6 bases). CDR3 length: 18 residues. The germline CDR1 and CDR2 sequences are SNHLY and FYNNEI. V was cut by 0 bases and J by 0 bases, with 12 bases left in between. The CDR3 spells CASSEAGAPSSYNSPLHF. The CDR3 region has the DNA TGTGCCAGCAGTGAAGCGGGGGCTCCTAGCTCCTATAATTCACCCCTCCACTTT.

This clonotype was found many times. The V and J genes are TRBV7-9 and TRBJ2-2, with 8 bases identical to TRBD1. From germline, CDR1 is SEHNR and CDR2 FQNEAQ (reference sequence). Trimming removed 2 bases from V and 5 bases from J; junction bases left unmatched: 7. This CDR3 spans 16 amino acids. For the CDR3, the DNA is TGTGCCAGCAGCTTAAACAGGGGGAGTCGGACCGGGGAGCTGTTTTTT. As protein: CASSLNRGSRTGELFF.

The chain joins TRBV12-3 or TRBV12-4 to TRBJ2-2; D is tentatively TRBD1 or TRBD2 (6 bases each). Deletions cut 0 bases from V and 6 bases from J, with 17 bases between. There are 17 residues in the CDR3. CDR3 amino acids: CASSLAGGRLSSGELFF. The CDR3 DNA sequence: TGTGCCAGCAGTTTAGCGGGGGGCAGGCTCTCCTCCGGGGAGCTGTTTTTT.

This clonotype occurred many times. The chain is built from TRBV7-2 and TRBJ2-3, with D unresolved. CDR1 is SGHTA and CDR2 is FQGNSA in the germline V gene. The CDR3 covers 15 residues. The V gene lost 0 bases and the J gene lost 3 bases, with 10 bases spanning the gap. CDR3 DNA sequence: TGTGCCAGCAGCTTAGCCCGGGTTGCGACAGATACGCAGTATTTT. This sequence encodes CASSLARVATDTQYF.

This clonotype was observed at least ten times. V and J are TRBV7-2 and TRBJ2-3; D remains unclear. This CDR3 is 11 amino acids long. Germline-derived CDR1 and CDR2 are SGHTA and FQGNSA. Trimming stripped 8 bases from V and 2 bases from J, with 5 bases between. CDR3 nucleotide sequence: TGTGCCAGCGGCGCCACAGATACGCAGTATTTT. Amino acids: CASGATDTQYF.

In this sample, this clonotype turned up many times. The rearrangement joins TRBV14 to TRBJ1-2; no clear D gene. CDR1 is SGHDN and CDR2 is FVKESK in the germline V gene. Between the trimmed V and J ends, which lost 0 bases and 4 bases, there was a span of 6 bases. The CDR3 consists of 13 residues. CDR3 nucleotides: TGTGCCAGCAGCCAAGATAACAGCTATGGCTACACCTTC. Translation: CASSQDNSYGYTF.